Here is one T cell receptor (beta chain) with its context. What it binds is unknown. This CDR3 contains 11 residues. V was clipped by 5 bases and J by 16 bases; unmatched bases: 6. In germline, CDR1 is MDHEN, CDR2 SYDVKM. This sample is part of a study of OX40 agonist ivuxolimab in advanced cancers. Study results and limitations: Dose levels from 0.1 to 3.0 mg/kg saw CD4+ and CD8+ blood T cells expand clonally by week 6.

Measured with immunoSEQ multiplex PCR; TCRdb has only the in-frame clones, and not every one. The sample shows 60,000 to 70,000 clones, approximately 80% of them seen only once. The J gene is TRBJ2-1, the V gene TRBV28; 9 bases match TRBD2. This sequence was found in an adult with an advanced solid tumor such as melanoma, head and neck, liver or kidney cancer. The sample consisted of CD4+ or CD8+ T cells sorted from blood, taken in a trial of the OX40 agonist ivuxolimab. The CDR3 reads CASSAGTSPFF. The CDR3 DNA reads TGTGCCAGCAGTGCCGGGACTAGCCCTTTCTTC.